This T cell receptor (beta chain) was recovered during a study of blood T cell repertoires in COVID-19. Study context: Spain, Italy and the United States supplied samples that represented acute and convalescent COVID-19.

Measured with immunoSEQ multiplex PCR; TCRdb has only the in-frame clones, and not every one. The data hold 220,000 or so clones, with about 88% observed a single time. The V gene's germline CDR1 is MNHEY and CDR2 SVGEGT. Deletions cut 2 bases from V and 1 base from J, with 17 bases between. The CDR3 is 17 residues long. The source of this sequence is a woman aged 50 to 60 with COVID-19, enrolled during active disease. The chain is built from TRBV6-2 or TRBV6-3 and TRBJ1-2; tentatively, D is TRBD1 (6 bases). Sequencing used peripheral blood. DNA of the CDR3: TGTGCCAGCAGTTACCGGCGGACAGCCACCTTTAACTATGGCTACACCTTC. Amino acid sequence: CASSYRRTATFNYGYTF.